These 27 T cell receptor beta chains came from one sample sequenced in a study of blood T cell repertoires in COVID-19. Here immunoSEQ multiplex PCR was the method, and the copy in TCRdb shows in-frame clones only, minus some. The sample lists over 200,000 clones, around nine tenths seen once, with about 9.8% in the top ten. Sequencing was carried out using peripheral blood. The receptors shown here come from a man aged 40-55 years who had recovered from COVID-19.

This sequence joins TRBV30 and TRBJ2-2, with D perhaps TRBD1 (6 bases). Deletions cut 0 bases from V and 1 base from J, with 6 bases between. From germline, CDR1 is GTSNPN and CDR2 SVGIG (reference sequence). This CDR3 region has 14 residues. The DNA for the CDR3 is TGTGCCTGGAGTGTACAGGGGAACACCGGGGAGCTGTTTTTT. This gives the protein CAWSVQGNTGELFF.

The V call is TRBV12-5, the J call TRBJ2-3; D is unclear. V shed 5 bases and J shed 0 bases, with 6 bases lying between them. The CDR3 contains 13 residues. Germline V gene lookup returns CDR1 LGHNT and CDR2 FRNRAP. CDR3 nucleotide sequence: TGTGCTAGTGGTCCCCGTAGCACAGATACGCAGTATTTT. This codes for CASGPRSTDTQYF.

The chain joins TRBV25-1 to TRBJ1-1; TRBD1 might be the D (5 bases). Germline values: CDR1 MGHDK, CDR2 SYGVNS. Trimming took 4 bases from V and 5 from J, leaving 14 bases between them. The CDR3 loop spans 14 amino acids. The CDR3 DNA is TGTGCCAGCAGTGTGGGAGGGGTTGGGACTGAAGCTTTCTTT. It translates to CASSVGGVGTEAFF.

V and J are TRBV6-6 and TRBJ1-2; D is ambiguous. This CDR3 is built from 13 residues. V lost 6 bases, J lost 0 bases, and 8 bases lay in between. Germline assignment: CDR1 MNHNY and CDR2 SVGAGI (reference sequence). CDR3 protein: CASSPTANYGYTF. The CDR3, as DNA: TGTGCCAGCAGCCCCACAGCTAACTATGGCTACACCTTC.

CDR3 region: CASSYPSFGGANVLTF. The CDR3 region has the DNA TGTGCCAGCAGTTACCCGAGTTTCGGTGGGGCCAACGTCCTGACTTTC. V gene TRBV6-5 combines with J gene TRBJ2-6, with D hard to call. This CDR3 region has 16 residues. V gave up 2 bases and J gave up 3 bases, with 11 bases separating them. The germline V gene has CDR1 MNHEY and CDR2 SVGAGI.

The V gene is TRBV2, the J gene TRBJ2-3, with 12 bases lining up with TRBD2. Germline V lookup: CDR1 SNHLY, CDR2 FYNNEI. Trimming at V came to 4 bases and at J to 2 bases, leaving 7 bases not matched to a gene. This CDR3 has 17 amino acids. In DNA, the CDR3 is TGTGCCAGCAGTGTCTCTAGCGGGGGGGCCCTCACAGATACGCAGTATTTT. Protein product: CASSVSSGGALTDTQYF.

The V call is TRBV27, the J call TRBJ2-2, with 7 nucleotides matching TRBD1. The CDR3 runs 16 residues. The V and J ends lost 2 bases and 3 bases, in that order; junction bases with no gene match: 6. Germline CDR1 reads MNHEY; CDR2 reads SMNVEV (reference sequence). The CDR3 reads CASSLRGQIDTGELFF. DNA of the CDR3: TGTGCCAGCAGTTTAAGGGGACAGATAGACACCGGGGAGCTGTTTTTT.

V usage is TRBV5-1 and J usage is TRBJ2-5, with 15 bases matching TRBD2. J was trimmed by 5 bases and V by 4 bases; bases with no gene match: 9. The CDR3 loop spans 17 amino acids. The germline V gene encodes CDR1 SGHRS and CDR2 YFSETQ. In nucleotides, the CDR3 is TGCGCCAGCAGCCCGGGACTAGCGGGGGGTTTTTATGAGACCCAGTACTTC. Translation: CASSPGLAGGFYETQYF. Looking up the rest from reference TRBV5-1 and TRBJ2-5 gives the full variable domain: KAGVTQTPRYLIKTRGQQVTLSCSPISGHRSVSWYQQTPGQGLQFLFEYFSETQRNKGNFPGRFSGRQFSNSRSEMNVSTLELGDSALYLCASSPGLAGGFYETQYFGPGTRLLVL.

This chain links TRBV3-1 (or the pseudogene TRBV3-2) with TRBJ2-1, with 12 nucleotides matching TRBD2. The CDR3 contains 17 residues. Germline assignment: CDR1 LGHDT and CDR2 YNNKEL (reference sequence). Germline trimming cut 4 bases from V and 0 bases from J; bases unmatched to any gene: 4. CDR3 nucleotide sequence: TGTGCCAGCAGCCCCCGGACTAGCGGGATCTCCTACAATGAGCAGTTCTTC. This sequence encodes CASSPRTSGISYNEQFF.

The V gene is TRBV6-5, the J gene TRBJ1-2; no clear D gene. V lost 8 bases and J lost 7, with 17 bases in between. The germline V gene has CDR1 MNHEY and CDR2 SVGAGI. The CDR3 spans 13 residues. CDR3 in amino acids: CASSRGTTIGYTF. CDR3 DNA sequence: TGTGCCAGCTCACGGGGTACCACTATTGGCTACACCTTC.

This CDR3 is CASSSGLAGANTGELFF. CDR3 coding DNA: TGCGCCAGCAGCTCGGGACTAGCGGGAGCAAACACCGGGGAGCTGTTTTTT. The rearrangement joins TRBV5-1 to TRBJ2-2; 14 positions agree with TRBD2. The V gene end was trimmed by 3 bases and the J gene end by 2 bases; junction bases not matched to a gene: 3. The CDR3 has 17 residues. The germline CDR1 and CDR2 sequences are SGHRS and YFSETQ.

V is TRBV18 and J is TRBJ2-5; tentative D call: TRBD2 (5 bases). CDR3 length: 14 residues. Germline V lookup: CDR1 KGHSH, CDR2 LQKENI. V lost 2 bases and J 2 bases, leaving 9 bases between the germline ends. CDR3 DNA: TGTGCCAGCTCACCAATAGCGACTCAAGAGACCCAGTACTTC. Translation gives CASSPIATQETQYF.

This clone was recorded once. This chain connects TRBV29-1 to TRBJ2-5; a possible D gene is TRBD1 (6 bases). CDR3 size: 13 residues. Germline-derived CDR1 and CDR2 are SQVTM and ANQGSEA. V was clipped by 5 bases and J by 5 bases, with 15 bases between them. The CDR3 region has the DNA TGCAGCGTTTCAGGGGCCGGGGTGGAGACCCAGTACTTC. Translating gives CSVSGAGVETQYF.

The chain recombines TRBV27 with TRBJ1-1; D remains ambiguous. Germline loops: CDR1 MNHEY, CDR2 SMNVEV (reference sequence). The CDR3 sequence is 13 residues long. The V end lost 5 bases, the J end lost 0 bases, and 7 bases lay between the germline ends. The CDR3 DNA reads TGTGCCAGCAGTCCCGGGATGAACACTGAAGCTTTCTTT. This sequence encodes CASSPGMNTEAFF.

This rearrangement joins TRBV28 to TRBJ1-4; 8 nucleotides agree with TRBD1. After removal of 6 bases from V and 7 bases from J, the junction contained 4 bases not matched to a gene. There are 13 residues in the CDR3. The germline V gene has CDR1 MDHEN and CDR2 SYDVKM. CDR3 sequence (DNA): TGTGCCAGCAGGACAGGGGTCGGTGAAAAACTGTTTTTT. Amino acid sequence: CASRTGVGEKLFF.

This chain links TRBV9 with TRBJ2-3, with 9 bases aligning to TRBD2. This CDR3 has 17 residues. J gave up 5 bases and V 0 bases, and 10 bases lay outside the gene matches. Germline-derived CDR1 and CDR2 are SGDLS and YYNGEE. This chain's CDR3 is CASSVGGGRAGGDTQYF. For the CDR3, the DNA is TGTGCCAGCAGCGTAGGGGGCGGGAGGGCCGGAGGAGATACGCAGTATTTT.

The rearrangement uses TRBV5-1 and TRBJ1-3; tentatively, D is TRBD1 (6 bases). V was trimmed by 1 base and J by 8 bases, leaving 31 bases between them. Looked up from germline, CDR1 is SGHRS and CDR2 is YFSETQ. CDR3 length: 20 amino acids. This chain's CDR3 is CASSLRGVGAGRTISDTIYF. CDR3 bases: TGCGCCAGCAGCTTGCGAGGCGTGGGGGCAGGGAGAACCATCTCGGACACCATATATTTT. Full variable domain (outside the CDR3, taken from reference TRBV5-1 and TRBJ1-3): KAGVTQTPRYLIKTRGQQVTLSCSPISGHRSVSWYQQTPGQGLQFLFEYFSETQRNKGNFPGRFSGRQFSNSRSEMNVSTLELGDSALYLCASSLRGVGAGRTISDTIYFGEGSWLTVV.

This chain connects TRBV3-1 (or the pseudogene TRBV3-2) to TRBJ2-7; TRBD2 aligns across 8 bases. The V segment lost 0 bases and the J segment 4 bases; nucleotides outside the gene matches: 14. CDR1 is LGHDT and CDR2 is YNNKEL in the germline V gene (reference sequence). The CDR3 sequence is 18 residues long. The CDR3 DNA sequence: TGTGCCAGCAGCCAAGATCCCGAAGGAGTAGCGGGGTCTTACGAGCAGTACTTC. Translating it yields CASSQDPEGVAGSYEQYF.

This clone showed up just a few times. The chain combines TRBV7-8 with TRBJ1-2, with D possibly being TRBD1 (5 bases). Germline V CDR1 and CDR2: SGHVS, FQNEAQ. The CDR3 spans 15 residues. Trimming stripped 1 base from V and 3 bases from J, with 12 bases between. CDR3 bases: TGTGCCAGCAGCTTAGAAGGTGGAGGGGACTATGGCTACACCTTC. Amino acid sequence: CASSLEGGGDYGYTF.

The CDR3 region is CASTLTRGGDEQYF. The CDR3 DNA follows: TGTGCCAGCACCCTAACACGTGGAGGCGACGAGCAGTACTTC. V usage is TRBV6-6 and J usage is TRBJ2-7, with a tentative D call TRBD2 (5 bases). Between the trimmed V and J ends, which lost 7 bases and 5 bases, there was a span of 18 bases. CDR3 length equals 14 residues. Germline-derived CDR1 and CDR2 are MNHNY and SVGAGI (reference sequence).

The chain combines TRBV11-2 with TRBJ2-2; no clear D. Germline CDR1 is SGHAT and CDR2 is FQNNGV. The CDR3 sequence is 16 residues long. V shed 0 bases and J shed 2 bases, with 10 bases lying between them. The CDR3 nucleotides read TGTGCCAGCAGCTTAGAGCAGCCAGGAAACACCGGGGAGCTGTTTTTT. The encoded protein is CASSLEQPGNTGELFF.

V gene TRBV6-5 combines with J gene TRBJ1-3; D unresolved. The V and J ends lost 6 bases and 5 bases respectively, with 8 bases between them. The CDR3 consists of 12 residues. The germline gives CDR1 MNHEY, CDR2 SVGAGI. CDR3 nucleotides: TGTGCCAGCAGGGCCCCCAGAAACACCATATATTTT. This sequence encodes CASRAPRNTIYF.

The gene calls are TRBV5-6 and TRBJ1-6, with TRBD1 as a possible D gene (5 bases). Germline V gene data show CDR1 as SGHDT and CDR2 as YYEEEE. There are 19 residues in the CDR3. The germline V and J ends were trimmed by 0 bases and 7 bases, with 23 bases remaining between them. CDR3 in DNA: TGTGCCAGCAGCTTGGGGACACTCGCTCTCGAAATCGGGAATTCACCCCTCCACTTT. Its protein is CASSLGTLALEIGNSPLHF.

The rearrangement links TRBV4-1 to TRBJ2-3, with 9 bases fitting TRBD2. There are 17 residues in the CDR3. Germline lookup yields CDR1 MGHRA and CDR2 YSYEKL. V shed 0 bases, J shed 6 bases, and the junction held 10 bases outside the gene matches. CDR3 region: CASSQDRGGRAGDTQYF. The DNA for the CDR3 is TGCGCCAGCAGCCAAGATCGGGGCGGGAGGGCCGGTGATACGCAGTATTTT.

This chain connects TRBV7-2 to TRBJ2-2; a possible D gene is TRBD1 (5 bases). Trimming shortened V by 2 bases and J by 1 base, and 11 bases separated the two germline ends. The germline CDR1 and CDR2 sequences are SGHTA and FQGNSA. The CDR3 extends over 16 amino acids. CDR3 protein: CASSLYVGLNTGELFF. The DNA for the CDR3 is TGTGCCAGCAGCTTATATGTGGGGCTGAACACCGGGGAGCTGTTTTTT.

This rearrangement joins TRBV29-1 to TRBJ2-1; 7 bases map to TRBD2. The germline CDR1 and CDR2 sequences are SQVTM and ANQGSEA. Trimming took 6 bases from V and 7 from J; bases not matched to a gene: 12. There are 14 residues in the CDR3. CDR3 bases: TGCAGCGTGACCGGGACTAAAGATAGGAATGAGCAGTTCTTC. Residues: CSVTGTKDRNEQFF.

The chain is built from TRBV9 and TRBJ2-1, with 7 positions matching TRBD2. Germline trimming cut 3 bases from V and 5 bases from J; bases unmatched to any gene: 11. The CDR3 is 16 residues long. Germline loops: CDR1 SGDLS, CDR2 YYNGEE. This CDR3 reads CASSGFRGGPDNEQFF. In DNA, the CDR3 is TGTGCCAGCAGCGGTTTTCGGGGAGGGCCCGACAATGAGCAGTTCTTC. Supplemented by reference TRBV9 and TRBJ2-1, the full variable domain reads DSGVTQTPKHLITATGQRVTLRCSPRSGDLSVYWYQQSLDQGLQFLIQYYNGEERAKGNILERFSAQQFPDLHSELNLSSLELGDSALYFCASSGFRGGPDNEQFFGPGTRLTVL.